The source of this T cell receptor (beta chain) is a study of T cell responses to AZD1222 COVID-19 vaccine. Study-level findings and limits: White British people made up most donors, females outnumbered males, and clonal diversity was possibly underestimated. Baseline seropositivity characterized only a handful of AZD1222 recipients.

The table came from immunoSEQ multiplex PCR; TCRdb's copy has only in-frame clones and leaves some out. Of 100,000 to 150,000 clones in the sample, about nine tenths were seen once. As for this clone: What it binds is unknown.

The CDR3 contains 13 residues. V gave up 8 bases and J gave up 7 bases, with 12 bases separating them. The germline CDR1 and CDR2 sequences are MDHEN and SYDVKM. The chain joins TRBV28 to TRBJ1-6; no definite D call. Specimen: peripheral blood, collected on day 0 of AZD1222 vaccination. The TCR was taken from an adult in good health. The CDR3 loop reads CASYEGLNSPLHF. The CDR3 DNA reads as TGTGCCAGCTATGAGGGTCTGAATTCACCCCTCCACTTT.